Following are 24 T cell receptor beta chains from one sample sequenced in a study of glioma-infiltrating T cells after dendritic cell vaccination. Time point: after dendritic cell vaccination, including at tumor progression/relapse. The protocol was immunoSEQ multiplex PCR, while the TCRdb copy is restricted to in-frame clones and leaves out a portion. Altogether tens of thousands of clones are present, 85% being singletons, with the ten largest covering roughly 8.4%. Sequencing used blood, obtained after dendritic cell vaccination. These receptors all come from a human donor with glioblastoma.

The rearrangement links TRBV9 to TRBJ1-1, with a tentative D call TRBD1 (6 bases). The CDR3 consists of 13 residues. V was clipped by 5 bases and J by 1 base, with 9 bases between them. The germline V gene has CDR1 SGDLS and CDR2 YYNGEE. The CDR3 nucleotides read TGTGCCAGCAGTGGACAGCCGAACACTGAAGCTTTCTTT. It specifies CASSGQPNTEAFF.

This clone was detected once. The chain is built from TRBV7-8 and TRBJ2-5; 10 nucleotides agree with TRBD2. CDR1 SGHVS and CDR2 FQNEAQ come from the germline V gene. CDR3 length: 22 amino acids. V was pared by 1 base and J by 5 bases, with 25 bases of the junction left unmatched. The CDR3 sequence: CASSLETPSIRRPGTSEETQYF. The DNA of the CDR3 is TGTGCCAGCAGCTTAGAAACCCCATCAATTAGGCGCCCGGGGACTAGCGAGGAGACCCAGTACTTC.

J is TRBJ2-5 and V is TRBV7-6; TRBD2 matches 8 bases. Germline-derived CDR1 and CDR2 are SGHVS and FNYEAQ. CDR3 size: 15 residues. Trimming removed 1 base from V and 5 bases from J; junction bases left unmatched: 6. CDR3 protein: CASSLVPGGLETQYF. The CDR3 nucleotides read TGTGCCAGCAGCTTAGTCCCGGGAGGGCTGGAGACCCAGTACTTC.

J is TRBJ1-1 and V is TRBV28; D is undetermined. Germline loops: CDR1 MDHEN, CDR2 SYDVKM. The CDR3 covers 14 residues. Trimming left V 6 bases short and J 4 bases short, with 15 bases between. This chain's CDR3 is CASSLTAGPTEAFF. DNA for the CDR3: TGTGCCAGCAGCCTAACGGCAGGCCCCACTGAAGCTTTCTTT.

The rearrangement links TRBV18 to TRBJ2-6; 10 bases fit TRBD1. Germline V gives CDR1 KGHSH, CDR2 LQKENI. V was clipped by 6 bases and J by 1 base; unmatched bases: 9. The CDR3 consists of 18 residues. The CDR3 DNA reads TGTGCCAGCTCGCCGGGACAGGGGACCCCATCTGGGGCCAACGTCCTGACTTTC. Translation gives CASSPGQGTPSGANVLTF.

The chain recombines TRBV19 with TRBJ2-7, with D perhaps matching TRBD2 (5 bases). The CDR3 spans 13 residues. Germline lookup yields CDR1 LNHDA and CDR2 SQIVND (reference sequence). V was cut by 6 bases and J by 4 bases, with 13 bases left in between. The CDR3 is CASRGRGRYEQYF. The CDR3 DNA sequence: TGTGCCAGTAGAGGCCGCGGGCGTTACGAGCAGTACTTC.

The chain joins TRBV7-9 to TRBJ1-1; 9 nucleotides match TRBD1. Germline values: CDR1 SEHNR, CDR2 FQNEAQ (reference sequence). The J segment lost 2 bases and the V segment lost 5 bases, leaving 6 bases of the junction unmatched. This CDR3 is 15 amino acids long. The CDR3 sequence is CASSPRQGENTEAFF. CDR3 DNA sequence: TGTGCCAGCAGCCCGAGACAGGGGGAAAACACTGAAGCTTTCTTT.

A single count supports this clone. The chain employs TRBV19 and TRBJ1-4; D gene uncertain. Germline assignment: CDR1 LNHDA and CDR2 SQIVND (reference sequence). The CDR3 totals 17 residues. V lost 4 bases to trimming and J lost 8 bases, with 23 bases between them. The CDR3 region is CASSTPRDARTGEKLFF. CDR3 sequence (DNA): TGTGCCAGTAGTACCCCGCGGGATGCAAGGACGGGGGAAAAACTGTTTTTT.

The chain uses TRBV7-7 and TRBJ2-5; 9 bases are shared with TRBD2. The V gene end was trimmed by 5 bases and the J gene end by 5 bases; junction bases not matched to a gene: 6. Germline V gene lookup returns CDR1 SSHAT and CDR2 FNYEAQ (reference sequence). The CDR3 runs 14 residues. This CDR3 is CASSRSGGRETQYF. The CDR3 region has the DNA TGTGCCAGCAGCCGAAGCGGGGGGAGGGAGACCCAGTACTTC. The variable domain in full, with the rest retrieved from reference TRBV7-7 and TRBJ2-5, is GAGVSQSPRYKVTKRGQDVTLRCDPISSHATLYWYQQALGQGPEFLTYFNYEAQPDKSGLPSDRFSAERPEGSISTLTIQRTEQRDSAMYRCASSRSGGRETQYFGPGTRLLVL.

The chain links TRBV7-2 to TRBJ2-3; TRBD2 aligns across 8 bases. V shed 5 bases and J 0 bases; nucleotides not matched to a gene: 10. The germline V gene has CDR1 SGHTA and CDR2 FQGNSA. The CDR3 is 17 residues long. This chain's CDR3 is CASSPRPGGASTDTQYF. CDR3 DNA: TGTGCCAGCAGCCCGCGTCCCGGGGGGGCTAGCACAGATACGCAGTATTTT.

V is TRBV27 and J is TRBJ1-2; 8 bases fit TRBD1. Germline V gene lookup returns CDR1 MNHEY and CDR2 SMNVEV (reference sequence). This CDR3 is built from 15 residues. With V trimmed by 4 bases and J by 7 bases, 11 bases remained unmatched. CDR3 sequence (DNA): TGTGCCAGCAGTTATGGACAGGGCTTTCGTTTTGGCTACACCTTC. This codes for CASSYGQGFRFGYTF.

The CDR3 loop reads CASSVAGDGTYEQYF. Here the CDR3 DNA reads TGTGCCAGCAGCGTAGCAGGGGACGGTACCTACGAGCAGTACTTC. This chain connects TRBV9 to TRBJ2-7, with D possibly matching TRBD1 (6 bases). Trimming stripped 0 bases from V and 2 bases from J, with 12 bases between. The CDR3 contains 15 residues. Germline loops: CDR1 SGDLS, CDR2 YYNGEE.

This clone has more than one count but fewer than ten. The genes are TRBV28 and TRBJ1-2, with 8 bases aligning to TRBD1. CDR1 is MDHEN, CDR2 SYDVKM, per germline. This CDR3 region has 13 residues. The V segment lost 5 bases and the J segment 5 bases; nucleotides outside the gene matches: 4. CDR3 sequence reads: CASSGGQVYGYTF. The CDR3 DNA sequence: TGTGCCAGCAGTGGGGGACAGGTGTATGGCTACACCTTC.

The V gene is TRBV11-2, the J gene TRBJ2-5, with 10 bases identical to TRBD2. J gave up 5 bases and V 5 bases, and 8 bases lay outside the gene matches. The germline V gene has CDR1 SGHAT and CDR2 FQNNGV. This CDR3 contains 15 residues. The CDR3 protein is CASSRNLAGVETQYF. CDR3 sequence (DNA): TGTGCCAGCAGCCGAAATCTAGCGGGAGTTGAGACCCAGTACTTC.

This chain links TRBV6-1 with TRBJ1-1; 9 bases match TRBD1. Trimming cost V 6 bases and J 3 bases; bases outside gene matches: 8. CDR1 MNHNS and CDR2 SASEGT come from the germline V gene. There are 15 residues in the CDR3. CDR3 nucleotides: TGTGCCAGCAGGAGGGCGACAGGGGGAGACACTGAAGCTTTCTTT. Translated: CASRRATGGDTEAFF.

This clone was seen just once. This chain connects TRBV5-1 to TRBJ2-5; TRBD1 matches at 7 bases. The V gene end was trimmed by 3 bases and the J gene end by 1 base; junction bases not matched to a gene: 9. The length of the CDR3 is 16 residues. The germline CDR1 and CDR2 sequences are SGHRS and YFSETQ. The CDR3 DNA sequence: TGCGCCAGCAGCTCGTATGAAGACAGGGCCCAAGAGACCCAGTACTTC. This gives the protein CASSSYEDRAQETQYF.

In this sample, this clone turned up a few times. This chain joins TRBV14 and TRBJ2-2, with 11 nucleotides matching TRBD1. This CDR3 region has 20 residues. The ends lost 1 base at V and 5 bases at J; junction bases unmatched: 15. The germline V gene has CDR1 SGHDN and CDR2 FVKESK. The CDR3 DNA is TGTGCCAGCAGCCAAGTGGGACAGGGGGAATCCCCTAATCCTACCGGGGAGCTGTTTTTT. It is translated as CASSQVGQGESPNPTGELFF.

The V and J genes are TRBV10-3 and TRBJ1-5; D unresolved. Trimming took off 5 bases at V and 4 bases at J, with 9 bases between the two ends. Per the germline V gene, CDR1 is ENHRY and CDR2 is SYGVKD. This CDR3 contains 13 residues. The CDR3: CAISPNFNQPQHF. The CDR3 nucleotides are TGTGCCATCAGTCCAAACTTTAATCAGCCCCAGCATTTT.

This sequence joins TRBV4-1 and TRBJ2-4; 7 bases agree with TRBD1. Losses at the gene ends were 2 bases for V and 1 base for J; bases not matched to a gene: 5. The germline V gene encodes CDR1 MGHRA and CDR2 YSYEKL. This CDR3 is built from 16 residues. CDR3 sequence reads: CASSQPARGAKNIQYF. The DNA of the CDR3 is TGCGCCAGCAGCCAACCGGCCAGGGGGGCCAAAAACATTCAGTACTTC.

This clone was detected only once. V is TRBV5-4 and J is TRBJ1-5; weak D call: TRBD1 (5 bases). In germline, CDR1 is SGHNT, CDR2 YYREEE (reference sequence). The CDR3 loop spans 14 amino acids. V was cut by 6 bases and J by 3 bases, with 13 bases left in between. The CDR3 coding sequence is TGTGCCAGCAACGGGGAGGGACCCAATCAGCCCCAGCATTTT. Translating it yields CASNGEGPNQPQHF. Complete variable domain (other parts from reference TRBV5-4 and TRBJ1-5): ETGVTQSPTHLIKTRGQQVTLRCSSQSGHNTVSWYQQALGQGPQFIFQYYREEENGRGNFPPRFSGLQFPNYSSELNVNALELDDSALYLCASNGEGPNQPQHFGDGTRLSIL.

The V gene is TRBV5-5, the J gene TRBJ2-7, with 7 bases lining up with TRBD1. This CDR3 comprises 12 residues. CDR1 and CDR2 (germline): SGHKS, YYEKEE (reference sequence). V lost 4 bases, J lost 5 bases, and 3 bases stayed unmatched. Here the CDR3 reads CASSDTGDEQYF. The CDR3 DNA reads as TGTGCCAGCAGCGATACAGGGGACGAGCAGTACTTC.

V usage is TRBV6-5 and J usage is TRBJ1-3; 7 nucleotides agree with TRBD1. CDR1 and CDR2 (germline): MNHEY, SVGAGI. The CDR3 contains 15 residues. After removal of 4 bases from V and 6 bases from J, the junction contained 9 bases not matched to a gene. The CDR3 region is CASSSTGILENTIYF. The CDR3, as DNA: TGTGCCAGCAGTTCGACAGGGATCCTTGAAAACACCATATATTTT.

Written as DNA, the CDR3 is TGTGCCAGCAGCCTGGGGACAGGGGCGAGTTACCAGCATTTT. Amino acids: CASSLGTGASYQHF. This chain joins TRBV7-9 and TRBJ1-5; TRBD1 matches 10 bases. The V segment lost 5 bases and the J segment 12 bases; nucleotides outside the gene matches: 10. The CDR3 is 14 residues long. CDR1 and CDR2 (germline): SEHNR, FQNEAQ (reference sequence). The full variable domain, its missing parts supplied by reference TRBV7-9 and TRBJ1-5, is DTGVSQNPRHKITKRGQNVTFRCDPISEHNRLYWYRQTLGQGPEFLTYFQNEAQLEKSRLLSDRFSAERPKGSFSTLEIQRTEQGDSAMYLCASSLGTGASYQHFGDGTRLSIL.

This sequence joins TRBV7-2 and TRBJ2-3; 7 positions agree with TRBD1. The V gene end was trimmed by 4 bases and the J gene end by 2 bases; junction bases not matched to a gene: 6. Germline CDR1 and CDR2: SGHTA and FQGNSA. This CDR3 is 15 amino acids long. CDR3 protein: CASSSRGQFTDTQYF. The CDR3 bases are TGTGCCAGCAGCTCCCGGGGACAGTTCACAGATACGCAGTATTTT.